Described below is a single T cell receptor beta chain sequence and its context. Methods used by the authors: Reference gene primer amplification in the assay estimated nucleated cell counts. Profiling relied on immunoSEQ multiplex PCR, and the TCRdb table lists in-frame clones only, not all of them. Clone size and V and J calls were adopted from that table, with D and trimming inferred from the DNA. This table holds some 150,000 clones, 80% to 90% found once. The data belong to a study of blood T cell repertoires in COVID-19. Background on the study: Researchers got acute and convalescent COVID-19 samples from the United States, Italy and Spain. From T cells, B-cell-depleted T cells, or PBMCs came the material, which was cDNA or gDNA.

Germline assignment: CDR1 SGHVS and CDR2 FQNEAQ. This CDR3 has 15 residues. The V and J ends lost 4 bases and 3 bases, in that order; junction bases with no gene match: 4. This sequence joins TRBV7-8 and TRBJ2-7; 12 bases map to TRBD2. This sequence originates from a human donor with acute or convalescent COVID-19. The donor label of this sample is uncertain. Specimen: peripheral blood. The CDR3 reads CASSSRLAGDYEQYV. The CDR3, as DNA: TGTGCCAGCAGCTCCAGACTAGCGGGGGACTACGAGCAGTACGTC.